Presented here are 28 T cell receptor beta chains from one specimen sequenced in a study of blood T cell repertoires in COVID-19. Using immunoSEQ multiplex PCR, the repertoire was profiled, and TCRdb retains in-frame clones only, with some absent. The sample carries about 200,000 clones, 90% to 95% recorded once. Source material: peripheral blood. These receptors were collected from a man in his 60s with COVID-19, enrolled during active disease.

The V gene is TRBV16, the J gene TRBJ2-1, with 7 bases lining up with TRBD2. CDR1 and CDR2 from the germline V gene are KGHSY and FQNENV. This CDR3 contains 15 residues. Trimming at V came to 1 base and at J to 9 bases, leaving 9 bases not matched to a gene. The CDR3 loop reads CASSQLGERDFEQFF. The CDR3 nucleotides read TGTGCCAGCAGCCAATTGGGCGAGCGGGACTTTGAGCAGTTCTTC.

In nucleotides, the CDR3 is TGTGCCAGCAGCCGAATAGACAGAGCCACCGGGGAGCTGTTTTTT. Translated, it gives CASSRIDRATGELFF. The chain links TRBV7-9 to TRBJ2-2; maybe TRBD1 (5 bases). The germline V gene has CDR1 SEHNR and CDR2 FQNEAQ (reference sequence). This CDR3 is built from 15 residues. With 5 bases removed from V and 4 bases from J, the gap between germline ends came to 14 bases.

This rearrangement joins TRBV19 to TRBJ1-1; perhaps TRBD1 as D (6 bases). Germline CDR1 and CDR2: LNHDA and SQIVND (reference sequence). V was clipped by 3 bases and J by 2 bases, with 13 bases between them. The CDR3 is 15 amino acids. The CDR3 loop is CASSMTPGENTEAFF. CDR3 in DNA: TGTGCCAGTAGTATGACACCAGGGGAAAACACTGAAGCTTTCTTT.

V usage is TRBV11-3 and J usage is TRBJ2-1; D is undetermined. From germline, CDR1 is SGHNT and CDR2 YENEEA. V lost 5 bases and J 0 bases, leaving 14 bases between the germline ends. The CDR3 sequence is 16 residues long. CDR3 nucleotide sequence: TGTGCCAGCAGCCTCCGCCCGGTTAGCTCCTACAATGAGCAGTTCTTC. Encoded protein: CASSLRPVSSYNEQFF.

This clone was picked up one time. This chain joins TRBV11-2 and TRBJ2-1; 14 bases are shared with TRBD2. The CDR3 loop spans 16 amino acids. The germline V gene encodes CDR1 SGHAT and CDR2 FQNNGV. V dropped 4 bases and J dropped 4; count of bases not matched to a gene: 3. In DNA form, the CDR3 reads TGTGCCAGCAGCTGGACTAGCGGGGGGCCTTACAATGAGCAGTTCTTC. Translated, it gives CASSWTSGGPYNEQFF.

The V call is TRBV7-2, the J call TRBJ1-5; D is unclear. CDR3 size: 17 residues. The V and J ends lost 0 bases and 5 bases respectively, with 17 bases between them. Germline values: CDR1 SGHTA, CDR2 FQGNSA. The CDR3 DNA follows: TGTGCCAGCAGCTTAGCGCCTGCAGGAACGGGGTATCAGCCCCAGCATTTT. This codes for CASSLAPAGTGYQPQHF.

The chain is built from TRBV7-2 and TRBJ2-1; the match to TRBD1 covers 7 bases. Germline V lookup: CDR1 SGHTA, CDR2 FQGNSA. Germline trimming cut 5 bases from V and 4 bases from J; bases unmatched to any gene: 5. The CDR3 is 14 residues long. The CDR3 DNA reads as TGTGCCAGCAGCGGACGGGACAGTTACAATGAGCAGTTCTTC. As protein: CASSGRDSYNEQFF.

The chain is built from TRBV7-2 and TRBJ2-3; no clear D gene. The CDR3 has 14 residues. Trimming took off 1 base at V and 3 bases at J, with 8 bases between the two ends. The germline gives CDR1 SGHTA, CDR2 FQGNSA. CDR3 region: CASSLGALTDTQYF. CDR3 in DNA: TGTGCCAGCAGCTTAGGGGCTCTTACAGATACGCAGTATTTT.

The chain's CDR3 is CASSPSGSRETQYF. CDR3 nucleotide sequence: TGTGCCAGCAGCCCTAGCGGGAGCCGAGAGACCCAGTACTTC. This rearrangement joins TRBV7-2 to TRBJ2-5; TRBD2 matches at 10 bases. The trim removed 5 bases at V and 4 bases at J, leaving 4 bases unmatched. The CDR3 contains 14 residues. CDR1 and CDR2 (germline): SGHTA, FQGNSA.

The chain carries TRBV7-2 and TRBJ2-7; tentative D call: TRBD2 (5 bases). This CDR3 spans 12 amino acids. Germline values: CDR1 SGHTA, CDR2 FQGNSA. V was trimmed by 5 bases and J by 3 bases, leaving 8 bases between them. CDR3 loop: CASSRGIYEQYF. The CDR3 nucleotides read TGTGCCAGCAGCCGAGGGATCTACGAGCAGTACTTC.

V gene TRBV7-8 combines with J gene TRBJ2-6, with 14 bases lining up with TRBD2. The CDR3 is made up of 19 amino acids. Germline assignment: CDR1 SGHVS and CDR2 FQNEAQ. J lost 1 base, V lost 5 bases, and 7 bases had no gene match. DNA for the CDR3: TGTGCCAGCAGCCTAGGGACTAGCGGGAGACGTTCTGGGGCCAACGTCCTGACTTTC. It yields the protein CASSLGTSGRRSGANVLTF. The full variable domain, rest sourced from reference TRBV7-8 and TRBJ2-6, is GAGVSQSPRYKVAKRGQDVALRCDPISGHVSLFWYQQALGQGPEFLTYFQNEAQLDKSGLPSDRFFAERPEGSVSTLKIQRTQQEDSAVYLCASSLGTSGRRSGANVLTFGAGSRLTVL.

The gene calls are TRBV28 and TRBJ2-7; 10 bases are a match to TRBD1. Losses at the gene ends were 8 bases for V and 3 bases for J; bases not matched to a gene: 10. Germline assignment: CDR1 MDHEN and CDR2 SYDVKM. This CDR3 comprises 15 residues. CDR3: CASLTIGTGDYEQYF. CDR3 DNA sequence: TGTGCCAGCCTAACCATCGGGACAGGGGACTACGAGCAGTACTTC.

The rearrangement uses TRBV7-9 and TRBJ2-1; unclear D gene. Trimming pared 3 bases from V and 3 bases from J, leaving 12 bases between. Germline CDR1 reads SEHNR; CDR2 reads FQNEAQ (reference sequence). The CDR3 has 15 amino acids. CDR3 bases: TGTGCCAGCAGCTTTCGAGCCACCCGCTACAATGAGCAGTTCTTC. Residues: CASSFRATRYNEQFF.

This rearrangement joins TRBV10-1 to TRBJ2-2, with D possibly matching TRBD2 (5 bases). Looked up from germline, CDR1 is WNHNN and CDR2 is SYGVQD (reference sequence). This CDR3 region has 15 residues. Trimming pared 0 bases from V and 13 bases from J, leaving 18 bases between. The CDR3 nucleotides are TGCGCCAGCAGTGAGTCGAGGGAGCCGGGAAAGTGGCTGTTTTTT. This encodes CASSESREPGKWLFF.

V gene TRBV23-1 combines with J gene TRBJ2-7; 9 nucleotides match TRBD1. TRBV23-1 is an open reading frame, and its role is uncertain. Germline trimming cut 4 bases from V and 3 bases from J; bases unmatched to any gene: 4. The CDR3 consists of 14 residues. This chain's CDR3 is CASSPGTGNYEQYF. The CDR3 nucleotides are TGCGCCAGCAGTCCGGGGACAGGGAACTACGAGCAGTACTTC.

This CDR3 reads CASSSGQGREAFF. The CDR3 nucleotides read TGTGCCAGCAGCTCCGGACAGGGTAGGGAAGCTTTCTTT. The J gene is TRBJ1-1, the V gene TRBV7-9; 8 nucleotides line up with TRBD1. V gave up 4 bases and J gave up 8 bases; unmatched junction bases: 6. Germline lookup yields CDR1 SEHNR and CDR2 FQNEAQ (reference sequence). The CDR3 is 13 residues long.

This chain joins TRBV18 and TRBJ2-7, with D possibly being TRBD1 (6 bases). The CDR3 is 13 amino acids. Looked up from germline, CDR1 is KGHSH and CDR2 is LQKENI. V shed 2 bases and J shed 2 bases, with 7 bases lying between them. The CDR3: CASSPGQTYEQYF. The CDR3, as DNA: TGTGCCAGCTCACCAGGACAGACCTACGAGCAGTACTTC.

The V and J genes are TRBV19 and TRBJ1-3, with D uncertain. Germline V gene sequence: CDR1 LNHDA, CDR2 SQIVND (reference sequence). CDR3 length: 13 amino acids. Between the trimmed V and J ends, which lost 5 bases and 0 bases, there was a span of 5 bases. CDR3 nucleotides: TGTGCCAGTAGTCTCCGCTCTGGAAACACCATATATTTT. This codes for CASSLRSGNTIYF.

The chain employs TRBV24-1 and TRBJ2-2; 7 bases align to TRBD1. This CDR3 spans 12 amino acids. From germline, CDR1 is KGHDR and CDR2 SFDVKD. V gave up 10 bases and J gave up 4 bases; unmatched junction bases: 2. The CDR3 sequence: CATGQATGELFF. CDR3 nucleotide sequence: TGTGCCACTGGACAGGCCACCGGGGAGCTGTTTTTT.

The chain recombines TRBV2 with TRBJ1-1, with D possibly being TRBD1 (6 bases). The germline V gene encodes CDR1 SNHLY and CDR2 FYNNEI. CDR3 length equals 18 residues. With 6 bases removed from V and 1 base from J, the gap between germline ends came to 24 bases. The CDR3: CASRVTPRYRDGNTEAFF. The CDR3 coding sequence is TGTGCCAGCAGAGTCACACCACGATACAGGGATGGGAACACTGAAGCTTTCTTT.

The V and J genes are TRBV2 and TRBJ2-4; tentatively, D is TRBD2 (5 bases). Trimming stripped 4 bases from V and 0 bases from J, with 13 bases between. The CDR3 length is 16 residues. The germline CDR1 and CDR2 sequences are SNHLY and FYNNEI. The CDR3 nucleotides are TGTGCCAGCAGTGGATCGGGGAGTCTAGCCAAAAACATTCAGTACTTC. This gives the protein CASSGSGSLAKNIQYF.

The V call is TRBV6-1, the J call TRBJ2-3; D gene uncertain. CDR1 and CDR2 (germline): MNHNS, SASEGT. The V end lost 0 bases, the J end lost 0 bases, and 13 bases lay between the germline ends. This CDR3 comprises 17 residues. The CDR3 loop is CASSEARPPRSTDTQYF. In nucleotides, the CDR3 is TGTGCCAGCAGTGAAGCGAGGCCACCCCGAAGCACAGATACGCAGTATTTT.

The chain joins TRBV21-1 to TRBJ2-1; the DNA was not used to check the table's D call, TRBD2. TRBV21-1 represents a pseudogene. The CDR3 sequence is 16 residues long. The CDR3 DNA is TGTGCCAGCAGCAAATTAGGCCGGAGAACCTACAATGAGCAGTTCTTC. Its translation is CASSKLGRRTYNEQFF.

The chain has TRBV6-5 and TRBJ1-1; possibly TRBD1 for D (5 bases). CDR1 is MNHEY, CDR2 SVGAGI, per germline. The CDR3 sequence is 15 residues long. V was cut by 7 bases and J by 0 bases, with 15 bases left in between. CDR3 DNA sequence: TGTGCCAGCACGCCGGAAGCAGGGATGAACACTGAAGCTTTCTTT. This gives the protein CASTPEAGMNTEAFF.

The rearrangement uses TRBV16 and TRBJ2-7; D is possibly TRBD2 (6 bases). CDR1 and CDR2 from the germline V gene are KGHSY and FQNENV. Trimming pared 9 bases from V and 2 bases from J, leaving 14 bases between. This CDR3 contains 13 residues. The CDR3, as DNA: TGTGCCAGGGCGGGACGGACGGCCTACGAGCAGTACTTC. This codes for CARAGRTAYEQYF.

This chain uses TRBV30 with TRBJ1-1; D gene uncertain. The CDR3 loop spans 14 amino acids. Trimming removed 0 bases from V and 0 bases from J, with 8 bases in between. CDR1 and CDR2 from the germline V gene are GTSNPN and SVGIG (reference sequence). This chain's CDR3 is CAWSVMLLNTEAFF. CDR3 DNA sequence: TGTGCCTGGAGTGTAATGCTACTGAACACTGAAGCTTTCTTT.

The chain carries TRBV28 and TRBJ2-4; 8 bases are shared with TRBD1. Germline lookup yields CDR1 MDHEN and CDR2 SYDVKM. The CDR3 has 15 residues. The trim removed 7 bases at V and 0 bases at J, leaving 5 bases unmatched. The CDR3 region is CASTPQGVAKNIQYF. DNA of the CDR3: TGTGCCAGCACCCCACAGGGGGTAGCCAAAAACATTCAGTACTTC. Filled out from reference TRBV28 and TRBJ2-4, the complete variable domain reads DVKVTQSSRYLVKRTGEKVFLECVQDMDHENMFWYRQDPGLGLRLIYFSYDVKMKEKGDIPEGYSVSREKKERFSLILESASTNQTSMYLCASTPQGVAKNIQYFGAGTRLSVL.

A single count supports this clone. The chain combines TRBV28 with TRBJ2-7; tentatively, D is TRBD1 (5 bases). V shed 7 bases and J shed 4 bases, with 11 bases lying between them. CDR3 length: 12 residues. In germline, CDR1 is MDHEN, CDR2 SYDVKM. The CDR3 sequence is CASTAGMYEQYF. Here the CDR3 DNA reads TGTGCCAGCACGGCAGGGATGTACGAGCAGTACTTC.